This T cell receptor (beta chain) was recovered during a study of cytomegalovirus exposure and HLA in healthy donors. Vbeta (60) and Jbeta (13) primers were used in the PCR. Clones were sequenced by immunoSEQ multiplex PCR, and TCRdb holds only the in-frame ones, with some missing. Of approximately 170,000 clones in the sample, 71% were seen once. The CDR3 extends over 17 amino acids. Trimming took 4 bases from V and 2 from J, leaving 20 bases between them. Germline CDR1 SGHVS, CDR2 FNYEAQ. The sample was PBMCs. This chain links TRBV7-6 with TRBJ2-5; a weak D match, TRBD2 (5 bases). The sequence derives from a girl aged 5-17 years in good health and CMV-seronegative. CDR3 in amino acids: CASSSEGLGLKQETQYF. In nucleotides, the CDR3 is TGTGCCAGCAGCTCCGAGGGTCTCGGCTTAAAACAAGAGACCCAGTACTTC.